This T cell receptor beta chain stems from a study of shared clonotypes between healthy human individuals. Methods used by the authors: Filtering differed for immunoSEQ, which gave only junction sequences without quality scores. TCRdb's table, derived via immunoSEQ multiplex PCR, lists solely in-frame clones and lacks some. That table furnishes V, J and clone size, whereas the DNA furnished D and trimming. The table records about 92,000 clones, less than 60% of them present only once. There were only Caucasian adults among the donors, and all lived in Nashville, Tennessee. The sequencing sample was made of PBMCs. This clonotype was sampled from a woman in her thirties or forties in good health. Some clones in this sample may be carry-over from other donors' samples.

The CDR3 spells CASSPYTGAEAFF. The CDR3 DNA reads TGTGCCAGTTCGCCCTACACGGGGGCGGAAGCTTTCTTT. V and J are TRBV19 and TRBJ1-1; tentatively, D is TRBD1 (6 bases). Germline assignment: CDR1 LNHDA and CDR2 SQIVND (reference sequence). This CDR3 region has 13 residues. The V gene lost 8 bases and the J gene lost 8 bases, with 18 bases spanning the gap.